The 14 T cell receptor beta chains reported below all come from one sample, sequenced in a study of blood T cells in healthy people across ages. Next came a second PCR, run for about 7 to 11 cycles, which used a sample-barcoded 5' primer along with a J-beta primer mix. One entry per CDR3 protein, called by TCRdb with MiXCR from the 5' RACE reads. The table lists 650,000 to 800,000 distinct CDR3 sequences, over 40% of them singletons, with approximately 12% in the top ten. Sequencing was performed on blood. All receptors derive from a woman aged 80 or older in good health.

The chain is built from TRBV3-1 and TRBJ2-7, with 11 bases identical to TRBD1. This CDR3 spans 15 amino acids. Germline V gene data show CDR1 as LGHDT and CDR2 as YNNKEL (reference sequence). J gave up 4 bases and V 6 bases, and 8 bases lay outside the gene matches. The CDR3, as DNA: TGTGCCAGCAGTGAGGGTGGACAGGGGGCTTACGAGCAGTACTTC. Protein sequence: CASSEGGQGAYEQYF.

The rearrangement links TRBV10-3 to TRBJ1-2; 7 bases line up with TRBD1. Germline CDR1 and CDR2: ENHRY and SYGVKD. J was trimmed by 7 bases and V by 0 bases; bases with no gene match: 8. There are 15 residues in the CDR3. This CDR3 is CAISESRQGRAGYTF. CDR3 nucleotide sequence: TGTGCCATCAGTGAGTCGCGACAGGGACGGGCTGGCTACACCTTC.

The chain recombines TRBV20-1 with TRBJ2-2; no definite D call. The CDR3 extends over 15 amino acids. V gave up 0 bases and J gave up 3 bases, with 11 bases separating them. The germline CDR1 and CDR2 sequences are DFQATT and SNEGSKA (reference sequence). CDR3 sequence: CSARDGNPDTGELFF. The CDR3 nucleotides are TGCAGTGCTAGAGACGGAAATCCAGACACCGGGGAGCTGTTTTTT.

This clonotype was seen a handful of times. V and J are TRBV7-3 and TRBJ1-1; the D gene is possibly TRBD1 (6 bases). The germline V gene has CDR1 SGHTA and CDR2 FQGTGA. Deletions cut 4 bases from V and 5 bases from J, with 11 bases between. The CDR3 sequence is 13 residues long. In DNA, the CDR3 is TGTGCCAGCAGCTCGAAACAGGGTACTGAAGCTTTCTTT. Protein: CASSSKQGTEAFF.

A note on this clonotype: This may stem from a read error, because a much larger clone lies one nucleotide away. The genes are TRBV6-5 and TRBJ2-7, with D unclear. There are 14 residues in the CDR3. Germline CDR1 MNHEY, CDR2 SVGAGI. The CDR3 nucleotides are TGTGCCAGCAGTAACTCAAAAACTCCTAATGAGCAGTACTTC. It yields the protein CASSNSKTPNEQYF.

This clonotype was counted between two and nine times. This chain links TRBV7-6 with TRBJ2-2; 8 bases agree with TRBD1. Germline lookup yields CDR1 SGHVS and CDR2 FNYEAQ. Trimming removed 4 bases from V and 1 base from J; junction bases left unmatched: 5. The CDR3 runs to 16 residues. CDR3 sequence reads: CASSSLGTGNTGELFF. CDR3 nucleotide sequence: TGTGCCAGCAGCTCTCTAGGGACAGGGAACACCGGGGAGCTGTTTTTT.

The gene calls are TRBV6-1 and TRBJ2-4, with D hard to call. Per the germline V gene, CDR1 is MNHNS and CDR2 is SASEGT. This CDR3 spans 15 amino acids. Trimming shortened V by 1 base and J by 0 bases, and 7 bases separated the two germline ends. CDR3 amino acids: CASSEDVVAKNIQYF. The CDR3 region has the DNA TGTGCCAGCAGTGAAGACGTAGTAGCCAAAAACATTCAGTACTTC.

Comments on this clonotype: With a much larger clone just one base away, this may be a read error. This rearrangement joins TRBV12-3 or TRBV12-4 to TRBJ2-3, with 7 bases aligning to TRBD1. The CDR3 extends over 17 amino acids. Losses at the gene ends were 5 bases for V and 0 bases for J; bases not matched to a gene: 11. This chain's CDR3 is CASSPRQGLRSTDTQYF. In DNA form, the CDR3 reads TGTGCCAGCAGTCCCCGACAGGGCTTAAGAAGCACAGATACGCAGTATTTT.

The sample holds many counts of this clonotype. The genes are TRBV20-1 and TRBJ2-5; D might be TRBD1 or TRBD2, each matching 5 bases. The CDR3 covers 13 residues. The V and J ends lost 4 bases and 3 bases respectively, with 12 bases between them. Per germline, CDR1 DFQATT and CDR2 SNEGSKA (reference sequence). CDR3 sequence reads: CSAIPLGEETQYF. The CDR3 DNA is TGCAGTGCTATCCCCCTGGGGGAAGAGACCCAGTACTTC.

This clonotype was seen only a few times. This chain connects TRBV4-2 to TRBJ2-1; D unclear. Germline-derived CDR1 and CDR2 are LGHNA and YNFKEQ. V lost 0 bases and J lost 9, with 6 bases in between. The CDR3 consists of 12 residues. CDR3 loop: CASSQDRPEQFF. The CDR3, as DNA: TGTGCCAGCAGCCAAGATAGGCCTGAGCAGTTCTTC.

The chain couples TRBV15 to TRBJ1-2; D call uncertain. V lost 6 bases and J 4 bases, leaving 12 bases between the germline ends. CDR1 and CDR2 from the germline V gene are LNHNV and YYDKDF (reference sequence). The CDR3 consists of 13 residues. The DNA of the CDR3 is TGTGCCACCAGGGCAGGTTCCAGCTATGGCTACACCTTC. Encoded protein: CATRAGSSYGYTF.

This clonotype is a singleton in its sample. The chain uses TRBV15 and TRBJ2-3, with D uncertain. Germline V gene data show CDR1 as LNHNV and CDR2 as YYDKDF (reference sequence). The V end lost 5 bases, the J end lost 2 bases, and 17 bases lay between the germline ends. The CDR3 contains 16 residues. CDR3 protein: CATSGRFGSNTDTQYF. The CDR3 nucleotides read TGTGCCACCAGCGGTCGATTTGGTTCCAACACAGATACGCAGTATTTT.

This clonotype was recorded at least ten times. The V and J genes are TRBV6-5 and TRBJ2-1; 10 bases agree with TRBD2. Germline assignment: CDR1 MNHEY and CDR2 SVGAGI. The CDR3 runs to 16 residues. Losses at the gene ends were 5 bases for V and 7 bases for J; bases not matched to a gene: 11. Written as DNA, the CDR3 is TGTGCCAGCAGTACCTCTCCAGCGGGGGGGCCAAATGAGCAGTTCTTC. The encoded protein is CASSTSPAGGPNEQFF.

The chain combines TRBV2 with TRBJ2-5, with 9 bases aligning to TRBD1. V was clipped by 8 bases and J by 5 bases; unmatched bases: 9. The CDR3 has 14 residues. Germline V CDR1 and CDR2: SNHLY, FYNNEI. CDR3 sequence (DNA): TGTGCCAGCTCGGGACAGGGAAGTGTCGAGACCCAGTACTTC. As protein: CASSGQGSVETQYF.